Each of the 9 T cell receptor beta chains below was sequenced from the same sample in a study of blood T cells in healthy people across ages. A J-beta primer mix and a sample-barcoded 5' primer were used in a second PCR of about 7 to 12 cycles. TCRdb used MiXCR to reprocess the 5' RACE reads, holding one entry per CDR3 protein. This table holds fewer than 1,200,000 distinct CDR3 sequences, 20% to 25% found once. A further study also used this sample, focusing on T cells of mothers and their children.

Sequencing was done on a sample of blood. Source of these receptors: a girl aged 2 to 10 in good health.

V gene TRBV12-3 or TRBV12-4 combines with J gene TRBJ2-1; D ambiguous. V lost 7 bases to trimming and J lost 5 bases, with 12 bases between them. The CDR3 is 13 amino acids. The CDR3, as DNA: TGTGCCAGCACCCCAAATTTGGACAATGAGCAGTTCTTC. It codes for CASTPNLDNEQFF.

This clonotype was seen only a few times. V usage is TRBV7-2 and J usage is TRBJ1-2; perhaps TRBD1 as D (6 bases). This CDR3 comprises 14 residues. CDR1 is SGHTA, CDR2 FQGNSA, per germline. V was shortened by 5 bases and J by 4 bases, with 14 bases between the two germline ends. Written as DNA, the CDR3 is TGTGCCAGCAGCGAGGGACAATCCGCCTATGGCTACACCTTC. Protein sequence: CASSEGQSAYGYTF.

The rearrangement joins TRBV29-1 to TRBJ2-3, with 9 bases identical to TRBD1. CDR1 is SQVTM, CDR2 ANQGSEA, per germline. The ends lost 6 bases at V and 6 bases at J; junction bases unmatched: 7. There are 13 residues in the CDR3. CDR3 sequence reads: CSVLDRGLDTQYF. The CDR3 bases are TGCAGCGTCCTGGACAGGGGCCTGGATACGCAGTATTTT.

The chain combines TRBV6-1 with TRBJ2-6, with no clear D. V was shortened by 4 bases and J by 0 bases, with 7 bases between the two germline ends. The CDR3 runs 15 residues. Germline lookup yields CDR1 MNHNS and CDR2 SASEGT. The CDR3 region has the DNA TGTGCCAGCAGTGGGGATTACTCTGGGGCCAACGTCCTGACTTTC. This encodes CASSGDYSGANVLTF.

CDR3 bases: TGTGCCAGCAGCCAGAGTCATGTCCTTGGCTACACCTTC. Protein: CASSQSHVLGYTF. The chain combines TRBV28 with TRBJ1-2, with D unresolved. Trimming removed 6 bases from V and 7 bases from J, with 15 bases in between. This CDR3 is built from 13 residues. The germline V gene encodes CDR1 MDHEN and CDR2 SYDVKM.

This sequence joins TRBV12-5 and TRBJ1-5; 9 bases are shared with TRBD1. This CDR3 has 14 amino acids. With V trimmed by 0 bases and J by 6 bases, 0 bases remained unmatched. From germline, CDR1 is LGHNT and CDR2 FRNRAP. The CDR3 is CASGLVQGAQPQHF. The CDR3 nucleotides are TGTGCTAGTGGTTTGGTACAGGGGGCTCAGCCCCAGCATTTT.

This clonotype has a handful of counts. The V gene is TRBV3-1, the J gene TRBJ2-3; no clear D. The germline V and J ends were trimmed by 1 base and 6 bases, with 5 bases remaining between them. The CDR3 is 12 amino acids. Germline V gene sequence: CDR1 LGHDT, CDR2 YNNKEL (reference sequence). CDR3 loop: CASSQGSDTQYF. The CDR3 DNA sequence: TGTGCCAGCAGCCAAGGTTCGGATACGCAGTATTTT.

This sequence joins TRBV27 and TRBJ2-7; 7 bases are shared with TRBD2. V dropped 3 bases and J dropped 7; count of bases not matched to a gene: 9. Germline CDR1 is MNHEY and CDR2 is SMNVEV (reference sequence). The length of the CDR3 is 14 residues. CDR3: CASSFRREREEQYF. The DNA of the CDR3 is TGTGCCAGCAGTTTTAGACGGGAGCGGGAAGAGCAGTACTTC.

This clonotype was picked up a small number of times. The rearrangement uses TRBV25-1 and TRBJ2-1, with 11 positions matching TRBD2. The assigned J gene may be wrong: the sequence end matches TRBJ2-7 better. CDR3 length equals 17 residues. Germline V lookup: CDR1 MGHDK, CDR2 SYGVNS. CDR3 loop: CASSESGWTSGLHEQYF. In DNA, the CDR3 is TGTGCCAGCAGTGAATCCGGTTGGACTAGCGGGCTCCACGAGCAGTACTTC.